This TCR beta chain is drawn from a study of cytomegalovirus exposure and HLA in healthy donors. Study overall: When about 400 donors were genotyped, roughly 82% of them were found to fall in the Caucasian-associated ancestry cluster.

This PCR relied on a set of 60 Vbeta primers and 13 Jbeta primers. The data were produced by immunoSEQ multiplex PCR, yet TCRdb's version contains in-frame clones alone and is incomplete. The sample shows about 87,000 clones, 70% to 85% of them seen only once. As for this clone: Its antigen is currently unknown.

Broader study findings: Across donors, sequencing depth was assumed by presence/absence analyses to be roughly uniform.

The sample taken for sequencing was PBMCs. This clonotype was obtained from a man aged 25 to 40 in good health and CMV-seropositive.

The CDR3 here is CASSALAGGDYGYTF. CDR3 nucleotide sequence: TGTGCCAGCAGCGCGCTGGCGGGGGGCGACTATGGCTACACCTTC. The V gene is TRBV9, the J gene TRBJ1-2; weak D call: TRBD1 (6 bases). Germline CDR1 is SGDLS and CDR2 is YYNGEE. Trimming stripped 3 bases from V and 3 bases from J, with 15 bases between. The CDR3 covers 15 residues.